The 18 T cell receptor beta chains presented below share a single source sample, sequenced in a study of T cell changes during pregnancy in multiple sclerosis. Clones were read by immunoSEQ multiplex PCR, and TCRdb kept only the in-frame ones, dropping some. The sample contains about 80,000 clones, about 91% of which appear only once. The specimen was peripheral blood, collected before pregnancy. The receptors were sampled from a female donor with multiple sclerosis, enrolled in a pregnancy study.

The CDR3 bases are TGTGCCAGCAGCAGCGGGAGAGTAACAGATACGCAGTATTTT. Amino acids: CASSSGRVTDTQYF. The rearrangement uses TRBV27 and TRBJ2-3; 8 positions match TRBD2. Germline V CDR1 and CDR2: MNHEY, SMNVEV (reference sequence). There are 14 residues in the CDR3. V shed 6 bases, J shed 3 bases, and the junction held 5 bases outside the gene matches.

The chain links TRBV7-9 to TRBJ2-1, with D maybe TRBD1 (5 bases). This CDR3 is 13 amino acids long. V was pared by 3 bases and J by 8 bases, with 11 bases between. The germline gives CDR1 SEHNR, CDR2 FQNEAQ (reference sequence). The CDR3 here is CASSFSGSDEQFF. For the CDR3, the DNA is TGTGCCAGCAGCTTTTCAGGGTCGGATGAGCAGTTCTTC.

The chain combines TRBV5-4 with TRBJ2-1, with TRBD2 matching 10 bases. There are 14 residues in the CDR3. V dropped 6 bases and J dropped 6; count of bases not matched to a gene: 6. The germline CDR1 and CDR2 sequences are SGHNT and YYREEE (reference sequence). In DNA, the CDR3 is TGTGCCAGCAAAAAAGCGGGAGGGCCCAATGAGCAGTTCTTC. It codes for CASKKAGGPNEQFF. The full variable domain, its missing parts supplied by reference TRBV5-4 and TRBJ2-1, is ETGVTQSPTHLIKTRGQQVTLRCSSQSGHNTVSWYQQALGQGPQFIFQYYREEENGRGNFPPRFSGLQFPNYSSELNVNALELDDSALYLCASKKAGGPNEQFFGPGTRLTVL.

V and J are TRBV9 and TRBJ2-1; no definite D call. The V gene's germline CDR1 is SGDLS and CDR2 YYNGEE. The CDR3 runs to 12 residues. V lost 1 base and J lost 7, with 6 bases in between. Here the CDR3 DNA reads TGTGCCAGCAGCGTAAATCGTAATGAGCAGTTCTTC. Translating gives CASSVNRNEQFF.

The chain links TRBV11-1 to TRBJ2-1; D is unclear. The ends were cut back, 5 bases at V and 9 bases at J, with 11 bases in the middle. Per the germline V gene, CDR1 is SGHAT and CDR2 is FQDESV (reference sequence). The CDR3 runs to 12 residues. The CDR3 nucleotides are TGTGCCAGCAGCCCATTTACGGGTGAGCAGTTCTTC. Amino acids: CASSPFTGEQFF.

V and J are TRBV4-2 and TRBJ2-7; D might be TRBD1 (7 bases). Looked up from germline, CDR1 is LGHNA and CDR2 is YNFKEQ. The CDR3 covers 14 residues. V lost 4 bases to trimming and J lost 5 bases, with 15 bases between them. The CDR3 sequence: CASSLPAGGHEQYF. As DNA, the CDR3 is TGTGCCAGCAGCCTCCCTGCAGGGGGGCACGAGCAGTACTTC.

The chain carries TRBV27 and TRBJ2-3; TRBD2 matches at 9 bases. This CDR3 has 15 residues. With V trimmed by 5 bases and J by 2 bases, 5 bases remained unmatched. The germline V gene encodes CDR1 MNHEY and CDR2 SMNVEV (reference sequence). CDR3: CASSHPSGNTDTQYF. The DNA of the CDR3 is TGTGCCAGCAGTCATCCTAGCGGGAACACAGATACGCAGTATTTT.

This chain uses TRBV5-6 with TRBJ2-4; a weak D match, TRBD2 (5 bases). This CDR3 is 14 amino acids long. CDR1 SGHDT and CDR2 YYEEEE come from the germline V gene. V was cut by 4 bases and J by 5 bases, with 13 bases left in between. The CDR3 coding sequence is TGTGCCAGCAGCCCCTGGGAGCCTGAAAACATTCAGTACTTC. This codes for CASSPWEPENIQYF.

The V and J genes are TRBV6-1 and TRBJ2-2, with D perhaps TRBD2 (6 bases). Germline V gene lookup returns CDR1 MNHNS and CDR2 SASEGT. Trimming shortened V by 6 bases and J by 7 bases, and 18 bases separated the two germline ends. The CDR3 runs 15 residues. The CDR3 bases are TGTGCCAGCAGCTTGGGTTCTAGGCGGGACGGGGAGCTGTTTTTT. Protein sequence: CASSLGSRRDGELFF.

This rearrangement joins TRBV6-5 to TRBJ2-7, with TRBD2 matching over 7 bases. CDR3 size: 15 residues. The V and J ends lost 0 bases and 4 bases, in that order; junction bases with no gene match: 6. CDR1 is MNHEY, CDR2 SVGAGI, per germline. In nucleotides, the CDR3 is TGTGCCAGCAGTTACTCGGGGGAGGGCCCTTACGAGCAGTACTTC. Translating gives CASSYSGEGPYEQYF.

The rearrangement links TRBV5-4 to TRBJ2-1, with 13 bases aligning to TRBD2. The CDR3 is 18 residues long. The V gene end was trimmed by 0 bases and the J gene end by 2 bases; junction bases not matched to a gene: 5. The germline gives CDR1 SGHNT, CDR2 YYREEE (reference sequence). CDR3 in amino acids: CASSLGLAGGGAYNEQFF. The CDR3 nucleotides read TGTGCCAGCAGCTTGGGACTAGCGGGAGGAGGAGCCTACAATGAGCAGTTCTTC.

The chain recombines TRBV13 with TRBJ1-1; perhaps TRBD1 as D (5 bases). This CDR3 has 14 amino acids. Germline V gene data show CDR1 as PRHDT and CDR2 as FYEKMQ (reference sequence). V was cut by 0 bases and J by 5 bases, with 10 bases left in between. The CDR3 reads CASSLGGGETEAFF. In DNA form, the CDR3 reads TGTGCCAGCAGCTTAGGCGGGGGGGAAACTGAAGCTTTCTTT.

V is TRBV9 and J is TRBJ2-7, with D perhaps matching TRBD1 (5 bases). From germline, CDR1 is SGDLS and CDR2 YYNGEE. The CDR3 loop spans 15 amino acids. Between the trimmed V and J ends, which lost 0 bases and 7 bases, there was a span of 17 bases. CDR3 sequence reads: CASSVDGRAAVEQYF. The CDR3 DNA is TGTGCCAGCAGCGTAGATGGCAGGGCCGCGGTAGAGCAGTACTTC.

The chain carries TRBV27 and TRBJ1-2; TRBD1 matches 8 bases. The CDR3 has 13 amino acids. Germline V CDR1 and CDR2: MNHEY, SMNVEV (reference sequence). V lost 6 bases, J lost 6 bases, and 6 bases stayed unmatched. CDR3 sequence (DNA): TGTGCCAGCAGCAAGGACAGGGATCATGGCTACACCTTC. Translated, it gives CASSKDRDHGYTF.

This sequence joins TRBV30 and TRBJ2-6; 9 bases are a match to TRBD1. This CDR3 spans 16 amino acids. CDR1 is GTSNPN, CDR2 SVGIG, per germline (reference sequence). Trimming at V came to 2 bases and at J to 0 bases, leaving 2 bases not matched to a gene. The DNA of the CDR3 is TGTGCCTGGAGTCTGACAGGGGGCTCTGGGGCCAACGTCCTGACTTTC. As protein: CAWSLTGGSGANVLTF.

V is TRBV5-4 and J is TRBJ2-1; no clear D gene. Looked up from germline, CDR1 is SGHNT and CDR2 is YYREEE (reference sequence). Deletions cut 0 bases from V and 0 bases from J, with 7 bases between. This CDR3 region has 15 residues. The CDR3 coding sequence is TGTGCCAGCAGCTTGGATAAGAGCTCCTACAATGAGCAGTTCTTC. Amino acids: CASSLDKSSYNEQFF.

This sequence joins TRBV7-2 and TRBJ1-2, with 7 bases fitting TRBD1. Germline V CDR1 and CDR2: SGHTA, FQGNSA. The CDR3 sequence is 11 residues long. Trimming cost V 3 bases and J 13 bases; bases outside gene matches: 5. The CDR3 sequence: CASSFDRDVTF. The CDR3 DNA is TGTGCCAGCAGCTTTGACAGGGATGTCACCTTC.

To note about this clone: One junction end does not reproduce the germline sequence, and a read error may be involved. The V gene is TRBV7-7, the J gene TRBJ2-5; 9 bases align to TRBD1. The CDR3 loop spans 14 amino acids. The germline gives CDR1 SSHAT, CDR2 FNYEAQ (reference sequence). This CDR3 reads CASSGTGYQETQYF. For the CDR3, the DNA is TGTGCTAGCAGCGGGACAGGGTACCAAGAGACCCAGTACTTC.